The next 14 T cell receptor beta chains were all read from a single sample in a study of T cell repertoires in cytomegalovirus infection. TCRdb passed the reads through MiXCR, listing each CDR3 protein once. The sample holds around 71,000 distinct CDR3 sequences, about 40% seen once. Their antigens remain unidentified. The sample in question was CD8+ T cells from cultured PBMCs, obtained from culture after CMV antigen stimulation. These receptors were collected from a human donor in good health (CMV status not recorded). Some clones in this sample may be carry-over from other donors' samples.

This sequence joins TRBV9 and TRBJ1-4; 7 bases map to TRBD1. The germline CDR1 and CDR2 sequences are SGDLS and YYNGEE. Germline trimming cut 0 bases from V and 2 bases from J; bases unmatched to any gene: 7. This CDR3 spans 17 amino acids. CDR3 coding DNA: TGTGCCAGCAGCGTAGGGGCCCTACAGGGGACTAATGAAAAACTGTTTTTT. It is translated as CASSVGALQGTNEKLFF.

The rearrangement joins TRBV2 to TRBJ1-2, with D unclear. The CDR3 loop spans 14 amino acids. Between the trimmed V and J ends, which lost 4 bases and 4 bases, there was a span of 13 bases. From germline, CDR1 is SNHLY and CDR2 FYNNEI. CDR3 nucleotides: TGTGCCAGCAGTGGAAGATCTCCGATCTATGGCTACACCTTC. Residues: CASSGRSPIYGYTF.

The sample holds a few counts of this clonotype. The genes are TRBV19 and TRBJ2-1; D unclear. Trimming removed 10 bases from V and 9 bases from J, with 10 bases in between. Looked up from germline, CDR1 is LNHDA and CDR2 is SQIVND (reference sequence). This CDR3 is 10 amino acids long. The CDR3 bases are TGTGCCATTCCGTTTTGTGAGCAGTTCTTC. It translates to CAIPFCEQFF.

The chain couples TRBV2 to TRBJ2-7, with TRBD1 as a possible D gene (6 bases). Trimming stripped 8 bases from V and 1 base from J, with 9 bases between. This CDR3 is 12 amino acids long. The germline V gene encodes CDR1 SNHLY and CDR2 FYNNEI. The CDR3 is CASEGQSYEQYF. CDR3 nucleotide sequence: TGTGCCAGCGAAGGACAGTCCTACGAGCAGTACTTC.

This clonotype came up many times. This rearrangement joins TRBV7-9 to TRBJ1-1, with 9 nucleotides matching TRBD1. The CDR3 sequence is 15 residues long. V gave up 7 bases and J gave up 3 bases; unmatched junction bases: 9. From germline, CDR1 is SEHNR and CDR2 FQNEAQ (reference sequence). CDR3 protein: CASTDTGTGHTEAFF. The CDR3 DNA reads as TGTGCCAGCACCGATACCGGGACAGGGCACACTGAAGCTTTCTTT.

At least ten counts were recorded for this clonotype. This chain connects TRBV14 to TRBJ2-7; D not resolved. Germline CDR1 and CDR2: SGHDN and FVKESK. There are 14 residues in the CDR3. The ends were cut back, 4 bases at V and 6 bases at J, with 16 bases in the middle. In nucleotides, the CDR3 is TGTGCCAGCAGCCCTCTCATTGGTGGTGGCGAGCAGTACTTC. Translation: CASSPLIGGGEQYF.

V and J are TRBV4-1 and TRBJ2-1; 8 bases fit TRBD1. The CDR3 covers 15 residues. V dropped 6 bases and J dropped 5; count of bases not matched to a gene: 9. CDR1 is MGHRA, CDR2 YSYEKL, per germline. For the CDR3, the DNA is TGCGCCAGCAGGATACAGGGGGAGTGGGACAATGAGCAGTTCTTC. Encoded protein: CASRIQGEWDNEQFF.

The chain recombines TRBV27 with TRBJ1-4, with 7 bases aligning to TRBD1. CDR1 MNHEY and CDR2 SMNVEV come from the germline V gene (reference sequence). With V trimmed by 2 bases and J by 3 bases, 9 bases remained unmatched. This CDR3 spans 17 amino acids. CDR3 protein: CASSLGPTGLANEKLFF. DNA for the CDR3: TGTGCCAGCAGTTTAGGGCCGACAGGGCTAGCTAATGAAAAACTGTTTTTT. Using reference TRBV27 and TRBJ1-4 for the parts outside the CDR3, the full variable domain is EAQVTQNPRYLITVTGKKLTVTCSQNMNHEYMSWYRQDPGLGLRQIYYSMNVEVTDKGDVPEGYKVSRKEKRNFPLILESPSPNQTSLYFCASSLGPTGLANEKLFFGSGTQLSVL.

The chain is built from TRBV19 and TRBJ2-5; TRBD1 matches 8 bases. This CDR3 comprises 16 residues. Germline V gene sequence: CDR1 LNHDA, CDR2 SQIVND (reference sequence). V shed 3 bases and J 2 bases; nucleotides not matched to a gene: 8. Here the CDR3 DNA reads TGTGCCAGTAGTATCCCTTTGGACAGGGAGCAAGAGACCCAGTACTTC. It translates to CASSIPLDREQETQYF.

The chain has TRBV20-1 and TRBJ2-6; 9 bases are shared with TRBD1. The CDR3 has 17 residues. Germline CDR1 DFQATT, CDR2 SNEGSKA (reference sequence). V shed 5 bases and J 0 bases; nucleotides not matched to a gene: 8. CDR3 bases: TGCAGTGCTGGCCGGGACAGGGCAAACTCTGGGGCCAACGTCCTGACTTTC. Protein sequence: CSAGRDRANSGANVLTF.

V and J are TRBV4-1 and TRBJ2-7, with 12 positions matching TRBD2. From germline, CDR1 is MGHRA and CDR2 YSYEKL. The CDR3 extends over 17 amino acids. Trimming cost V 0 bases and J 3 bases; bases outside gene matches: 6. CDR3 sequence reads: CASSQEVLAGGLYEQYF. The CDR3 DNA is TGCGCCAGCAGCCAAGAGGTCCTAGCGGGGGGGCTCTACGAGCAGTACTTC.

The chain couples TRBV12-5 to TRBJ2-3, with D perhaps TRBD1 (6 bases). Per the germline V gene, CDR1 is LGHNT and CDR2 is FRNRAP. The CDR3 has 14 residues. V lost 6 bases to trimming and J lost 0 bases, with 10 bases between them. The CDR3 sequence: CASGTGTSTDTQYF. In DNA, the CDR3 is TGTGCTAGTGGGACAGGAACTAGCACAGATACGCAGTATTTT.

A word on this clonotype: One junction end does not reproduce the germline sequence, and a read error may be involved. This sequence joins TRBV6-2 or TRBV6-3 and TRBJ2-4; perhaps TRBD1 as D (6 bases). CDR1 is MNHEY and CDR2 is SVGEGT in the germline V gene. This CDR3 has 20 residues. The CDR3 spells CAGSYIIPDSRNLAKNIQYF. The CDR3 nucleotides are TGTGCCGGCAGTTACATTATCCCGGACAGCAGAAACCTAGCCAAAAACATTCAGTACTTC.

This clonotype has only one observation. The V call is TRBV28, the J call TRBJ1-5; D not resolved. This CDR3 has 12 residues. V dropped 6 bases and J dropped 3 bases, with 6 bases sitting between them. Germline V gives CDR1 MDHEN, CDR2 SYDVKM. The CDR3 region has the DNA TGTGCCAGCAGAGTGACCAATCAGCCCCAGCATTTT. Its translation: CASRVTNQPQHF.